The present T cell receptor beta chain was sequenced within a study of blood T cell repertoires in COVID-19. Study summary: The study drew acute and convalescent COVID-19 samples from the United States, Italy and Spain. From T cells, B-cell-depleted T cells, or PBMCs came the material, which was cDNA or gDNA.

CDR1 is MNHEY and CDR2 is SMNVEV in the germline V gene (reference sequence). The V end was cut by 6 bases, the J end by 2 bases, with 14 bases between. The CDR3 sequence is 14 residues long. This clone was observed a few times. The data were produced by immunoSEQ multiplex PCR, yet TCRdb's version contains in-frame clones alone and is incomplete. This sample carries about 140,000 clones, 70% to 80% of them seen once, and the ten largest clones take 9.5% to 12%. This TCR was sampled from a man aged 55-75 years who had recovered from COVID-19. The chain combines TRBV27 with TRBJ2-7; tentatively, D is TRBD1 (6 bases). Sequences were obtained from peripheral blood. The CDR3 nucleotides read TGTGCCAGCAGCTTCAGGGGAGTGGCCTACGAGCAGTACTTC. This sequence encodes CASSFRGVAYEQYF.